Listed below are T cell receptor beta chains from one sample, sequenced in a study of identical twins. TCRdb called the 5' RACE reads again in MiXCR, with one record for every CDR3 protein. The sample yields around 1.7 million distinct CDR3 sequences, about 32% seen once. The specimen sequenced was cord blood. The receptor set was obtained from a newborn girl in good health. The CDR3 runs from the conserved cysteine through the conserved F or W. Fields, in order: J gene, V gene, D gene, clone size, CDR3 DNA, CDR3 protein. The D gene is left open where the match is weak. For some rows the clone size is stated as once, few or many, or as a class when expanded; others skip it.

j_gene: TRBJ1-5
v_gene: TRBV20-1
d_gene: TRBD1
abundance: -
CDR3nt: TGCAGTGCTAGAGTTACAGGGGAGAATCAGCCCCAGCATTTT
CDR3aa: CSARVTGENQPQHF

j_gene: TRBJ2-1
v_gene: TRBV7-2
d_gene: TRBD2
abundance: few
CDR3nt: TGTGCCAGCAGCCGTAGCGGGGGGCGATACAATGAGCAGTTCTTC
CDR3aa: CASSRSGGRYNEQFF

j_gene: TRBJ2-7
v_gene: TRBV13
d_gene: -
abundance: -
CDR3nt: TGTGCCAGCAGCTTCCGCCGGGAATCCTACGAGCAGTACTTC
CDR3aa: CASSFRRESYEQYF

j_gene: TRBJ1-5
v_gene: TRBV28
d_gene: TRBD1
abundance: few
CDR3nt: TGTGCCAGCACCCCGGGACAGGGTGGTCTTCAGCCCCAGCATTTT
CDR3aa: CASTPGQGGLQPQHF

j_gene: TRBJ2-7
v_gene: TRBV12-5
d_gene: -
abundance: -
CDR3nt: TGTGCTAGTGGTTTGGGCCAATACAATGAGCAGTACTTC
CDR3aa: CASGLGQYNEQYF

j_gene: TRBJ1-2
v_gene: TRBV5-1
d_gene: TRBD1
abundance: -
CDR3nt: TGCGCCAGCAGCGTATCCCCACCCGGCCAGGGGACAGCATATGGCTACACCTTC
CDR3aa: CASSVSPPGQGTAYGYTF

j_gene: TRBJ1-2
v_gene: TRBV28
d_gene: TRBD1
abundance: -
CDR3nt: TGTGCCAGCAGTTCTTACCGACAGGGACCCAACTATGGCTACACCTTC
CDR3aa: CASSSYRQGPNYGYTF

j_gene: TRBJ2-5
v_gene: TRBV21-1
d_gene: -
abundance: few
CDR3nt: TGTGCCAGCAGCAATGAGCAGTACTTC
CDR3aa: CASSNEQYF

j_gene: TRBJ2-7
v_gene: TRBV20-1
d_gene: TRBD2
abundance: few
CDR3nt: TGCAGTGCTAGGGTTAGCGGGAGGGGCTCCTACGAGCAGTACTTC
CDR3aa: CSARVSGRGSYEQYF

j_gene: TRBJ2-2
v_gene: TRBV6-6
d_gene: -
abundance: -
CDR3nt: TGTGCCAGCAGTTACTCGAGTGTGTCGGGGCCGGGCACCGGGGAGCTGTTTTTT
CDR3aa: CASSYSSVSGPGTGELFF

j_gene: TRBJ2-2
v_gene: TRBV5-1
d_gene: TRBD1
abundance: -
CDR3nt: TGCGCCAGCAGCTTGGCTGGTGGACAGGGGAACACCGGGGAGCTGTTTTTT
CDR3aa: CASSLAGGQGNTGELFF

j_gene: TRBJ1-2
v_gene: TRBV28
d_gene: -
abundance: -
CDR3nt: TGTGCCAGCAGTGTCGACAGGTACAATGGCTACACCTTC
CDR3aa: CASSVDRYNGYTF

j_gene: TRBJ2-3
v_gene: TRBV7-2
d_gene: -
abundance: -
CDR3nt: TGTGCCAGCAGCCCGCAGGGTATGAAATCCACAGATACGCAGTATTTT
CDR3aa: CASSPQGMKSTDTQYF

j_gene: TRBJ2-1
v_gene: TRBV20-1
d_gene: TRBD2
abundance: -
CDR3nt: TGCAGTGCTAGAGATTGGTCTAGCGGGACGTACAATGAGCAGTTCTTC
CDR3aa: CSARDWSSGTYNEQFF

j_gene: TRBJ1-1
v_gene: TRBV3-1
d_gene: -
abundance: many
CDR3nt: TGTGCCAGCAGCCAAGCGGGGAACACTGAAGCTTTCTTT
CDR3aa: CASSQAGNTEAFF

j_gene: TRBJ2-2
v_gene: TRBV5-1
d_gene: -
abundance: -
CDR3nt: TGCGCCAGCAGCCGTCCATCCTTTAACACCGGGGAGCTGTTTTTT
CDR3aa: CASSRPSFNTGELFF

j_gene: TRBJ1-1
v_gene: TRBV20-1
d_gene: -
abundance: -
CDR3nt: TGCAGTGCTTCTCAGGGTTTATGGGAAGCTTTCTTT
CDR3aa: CSASQGLWEAFF